This section outlines one T cell receptor beta chain sequence together with its context. The antigen remains unidentified. The data were obtained in a study of identical twins. The J segment lost 9 bases and the V segment lost 5 bases, leaving 5 bases of the junction unmatched. Germline CDR1 and CDR2: SGHTA and FQGTGA. The CDR3 is made up of 14 amino acids. Study results and limitations: Excess sharing between twins was weaker in beta out-of-frame sequences.

MiXCR was run by TCRdb on the 5' RACE reads, yielding one entry per CDR3 protein. This sample has roughly 570,000 distinct CDR3 sequences; nearly 10% occur once, and the top ten carry around 3.1%. These sequences were also reported in another study, on yellow fever vaccine responses in identical twins.

This TCR was recovered from a young woman in good health. The gene calls are TRBV7-3 and TRBJ2-1; TRBD2 matches 12 bases. Sequenced: PBMCs. The CDR3 loop reads CASSLAGGNSEQFF. The DNA for the CDR3 is TGTGCCAGCAGCCTAGCGGGGGGGAACTCTGAGCAGTTCTTC.